These 28 T cell receptor beta chains originate from one sample sequenced in a study of cytomegalovirus exposure and HLA in healthy donors. PCR primers comprised 60 Vbeta and 13 Jbeta primers. Profiling relied on immunoSEQ multiplex PCR, and the TCRdb table lists in-frame clones only, not all of them. The sample holds about 130,000 clones, about two thirds seen once. Sequenced: PBMCs. Source of these receptors: a man aged 40-50 years in good health and CMV-seropositive.

The V and J genes are TRBV15 and TRBJ2-7, with TRBD2 as a possible D gene (6 bases). This CDR3 has 14 residues. V was trimmed by 1 base and J by 4 bases, leaving 11 bases between them. Germline CDR1 is LNHNV and CDR2 is YYDKDF (reference sequence). The CDR3 DNA follows: TGTGCCACCAGCAGAGGTCGGGAGTTTTACGAGCAGTACTTC. Protein: CATSRGREFYEQYF. The full variable domain, in which reference TRBV15 and TRBJ2-7 provide the parts outside the CDR3, is DAMVIQNPRYQVTQFGKPVTLSCSQTLNHNVMYWYQQKSSQAPKLLFHYYDKDFNNEADTPDNFQSRRPNTSFCFLDIRSPGLGDTAMYLCATSRGREFYEQYFGPGTRLTVT.

The CDR3 sequence: CASSRDRGETQYF. DNA for the CDR3: TGTGCCAGCAGCCGGGACAGGGGTGAGACCCAGTACTTC. V and J are TRBV28 and TRBJ2-5; TRBD1 matches at 10 bases. V shed 6 bases, J shed 5 bases, and the junction held 3 bases outside the gene matches. From germline, CDR1 is MDHEN and CDR2 SYDVKM. The CDR3 contains 13 residues.

This clone was observed a few times. The J gene is TRBJ2-7, the V gene TRBV14; 8 nucleotides line up with TRBD2. CDR3 size: 14 residues. Per germline, CDR1 SGHDN and CDR2 FVKESK. V shed 5 bases, J shed 3 bases, and the junction held 6 bases outside the gene matches. The CDR3 loop reads CASSWASGRYEQYF. Written as DNA, the CDR3 is TGTGCCAGCAGCTGGGCTAGCGGGCGCTACGAGCAGTACTTC.

V gene TRBV10-3 combines with J gene TRBJ2-5; D gene unclear. Trimming took 0 bases from V and 0 from J, leaving 8 bases between them. The CDR3 has 15 residues. Germline values: CDR1 ENHRY, CDR2 SYGVKD. CDR3 bases: TGTGCCATCAGTGAGTCGAGGCAGTACCAAGAGACCCAGTACTTC. This sequence encodes CAISESRQYQETQYF.

V gene TRBV27 combines with J gene TRBJ1-1; 11 nucleotides match TRBD1. The CDR3 has 14 residues. Germline lookup yields CDR1 MNHEY and CDR2 SMNVEV (reference sequence). The ends lost 6 bases at V and 5 bases at J; junction bases unmatched: 5. The CDR3 DNA reads TGTGCCAGCAGACCGGGACAGGGGGGTACTGAAGCTTTCTTT. Translated: CASRPGQGGTEAFF.

This sequence joins TRBV5-1 and TRBJ2-1, with D maybe TRBD1 (5 bases). The V gene's germline CDR1 is SGHRS and CDR2 YFSETQ. CDR3 length equals 15 residues. Trimming removed 5 bases at V and 6 bases at J, with 18 bases between. CDR3 sequence reads: CASRLDGPGANEQFF. As DNA, the CDR3 is TGCGCCAGCAGACTTGACGGTCCTGGGGCCAATGAGCAGTTCTTC. The full variable domain, in which reference TRBV5-1 and TRBJ2-1 provide the parts outside the CDR3, is KAGVTQTPRYLIKTRGQQVTLSCSPISGHRSVSWYQQTPGQGLQFLFEYFSETQRNKGNFPGRFSGRQFSNSRSEMNVSTLELGDSALYLCASRLDGPGANEQFFGPGTRLTVL.

The sample holds a few counts of this clone. V gene TRBV5-1 combines with J gene TRBJ2-1; 10 bases are shared with TRBD1. The CDR3 runs to 14 residues. Germline V gene lookup returns CDR1 SGHRS and CDR2 YFSETQ. The junction had 0 bases not matched to a gene; V was cut back by 0 bases and J by 6 bases. CDR3 region: CASSLGDRGNEQFF. CDR3 sequence (DNA): TGCGCCAGCAGCTTGGGGGACAGGGGCAATGAGCAGTTCTTC.

CDR3 region: CASSLRTGGAGQPQHF. The CDR3 DNA reads as TGTGCCAGCAGCCTCCGGACAGGGGGCGCAGGGCAGCCCCAGCATTTT. The chain couples TRBV7-2 to TRBJ1-5; 11 nucleotides line up with TRBD1. The CDR3 totals 16 residues. Losses at the gene ends were 5 bases for V and 7 bases for J; bases not matched to a gene: 10. Germline V gene data show CDR1 as SGHTA and CDR2 as FQGNSA. Full variable domain (outside the CDR3, taken from reference TRBV7-2 and TRBJ1-5): GAGVSQSPSNKVTEKGKDVELRCDPISGHTALYWYRQSLGQGLEFLIYFQGNSAPDKSGLPSDRFSAERTGGSVSTLTIQRTQQEDSAVYLCASSLRTGGAGQPQHFGDGTRLSIL.

This rearrangement joins TRBV7-2 to TRBJ2-7; the match to TRBD1 covers 7 bases. The trim removed 5 bases at V and 1 base at J, leaving 8 bases unmatched. The CDR3 has 15 amino acids. Per germline, CDR1 SGHTA and CDR2 FQGNSA. CDR3 loop: CASSRDSMKSYEQYF. CDR3 sequence (DNA): TGTGCCAGCAGCCGGGACAGCATGAAGTCCTACGAGCAGTACTTC.

The J gene is TRBJ2-7, the V gene TRBV2, with TRBD2 identical over 14 bases. The trim removed 7 bases at V and 2 bases at J, leaving 4 bases unmatched. The CDR3 sequence is 15 residues long. Germline CDR1 reads SNHLY; CDR2 reads FYNNEI. The CDR3 here is CASNLGLAGAYEQYF. CDR3 coding DNA: TGTGCCAGCAACTTGGGACTAGCGGGGGCCTACGAGCAGTACTTC.

V usage is TRBV5-1 and J usage is TRBJ2-7; TRBD1 matches at 8 bases. This CDR3 has 12 residues. Germline V gene lookup returns CDR1 SGHRS and CDR2 YFSETQ. Unmatched junction bases numbered 2, after V lost 5 bases and J lost 4 bases. The chain's CDR3 is CASSRQGYEQYF. CDR3 DNA: TGCGCCAGCAGTCGACAGGGGTACGAGCAGTACTTC.

The CDR3 sequence is CASSDTRYEQYF. Here the CDR3 DNA reads TGTGCCAGCAGTGACACCCGGTACGAGCAGTACTTC. The chain links TRBV2 to TRBJ2-7; no reliable D call. Trimming cost V 3 bases and J 4 bases, with 7 bases left between them. Looked up from germline, CDR1 is SNHLY and CDR2 is FYNNEI. The CDR3 is made up of 12 amino acids.

At least ten counts were recorded for this clone. V is TRBV20-1 and J is TRBJ1-1, with D unresolved. V lost 6 bases and J 5 bases, leaving 10 bases between the germline ends. The germline V gene has CDR1 DFQATT and CDR2 SNEGSKA (reference sequence). CDR3 length: 11 amino acids. In DNA form, the CDR3 reads TGCAGTGCCTCACCCCTAACTGAAGCTTTCTTT. Translating it yields CSASPLTEAFF.

DNA of the CDR3: TGCGCCAGCAGCTTGGAGCTAGTGTGGGATACGCAGTATTTT. This encodes CASSLELVWDTQYF. This chain links TRBV5-1 with TRBJ2-3; no firm D call. Trimming pared 0 bases from V and 6 bases from J, leaving 11 bases between. Looked up from germline, CDR1 is SGHRS and CDR2 is YFSETQ. This CDR3 is 14 amino acids long.

This clone turned up a few times. The gene calls are TRBV5-1 and TRBJ1-1; TRBD1 aligns across 9 bases. V trimming: 0 bases; J trimming: 10 bases; junction bases outside the gene matches: 7. This CDR3 is 14 amino acids long. Germline values: CDR1 SGHRS, CDR2 YFSETQ. CDR3 residues: CASSLADDRGGAFF. CDR3 DNA: TGCGCCAGCAGCTTGGCAGATGACAGGGGGGGAGCTTTCTTT.

The rearrangement links TRBV7-2 to TRBJ2-7; D gene unclear. CDR1 is SGHTA, CDR2 FQGNSA, per germline. V lost 1 base to trimming and J lost 0 bases, with 10 bases between them. This CDR3 region has 15 residues. The chain's CDR3 is CASSLGDTYSYEQYF. The CDR3 nucleotides read TGTGCCAGCAGCTTAGGCGACACCTACTCCTACGAGCAGTACTTC.

The genes are TRBV6-4 and TRBJ1-1, with unresolved D. Germline values: CDR1 MRHNA, CDR2 SNTAGT. The CDR3 consists of 13 residues. V lost 3 bases, J lost 1 base, and 6 bases lay in between. The CDR3 coding sequence is TGTGCCAGCAGTGAGGCAGAGAACACTGAAGCTTTCTTT. Translated: CASSEAENTEAFF.

This chain uses TRBV10-3 with TRBJ2-5, with unresolved D. The closer fit of TRBJ2-7 to the DNA end suggests the J call may be wrong. This CDR3 contains 11 residues. Per germline, CDR1 ENHRY and CDR2 SYGVKD. In nucleotides, the CDR3 is TGTGCCATCAGTGAGGGTTACGAGCAGTACTTC. It codes for CAISEGYEQYF.

As for this clone: One end of the junction fails to match germline, which may point to a read error. This chain uses TRBV7-7 with TRBJ2-5; 12 bases fit TRBD1. Germline lookup yields CDR1 SSHAT and CDR2 FNYEAQ (reference sequence). The CDR3 length is 16 residues. The CDR3 nucleotides read TGTGCTAGCAGCCCGTCCGGGACAGGGGGCGGAGAGACCCAGTACTTC. Translation gives CASSPSGTGGGETQYF.

The chain employs TRBV10-3 and TRBJ2-7; TRBD1 might be the D (6 bases). This CDR3 is 12 amino acids long. Trimming took off 10 bases at V and 1 base at J, with 11 bases between the two ends. Germline loops: CDR1 ENHRY, CDR2 SYGVKD. The DNA for the CDR3 is TGTGCCACCTCGGACAGTTCCTACGAGCAGTACTTC. It encodes CATSDSSYEQYF.

This clone was observed a few times. The V and J genes are TRBV29-1 and TRBJ2-3; 8 nucleotides align to TRBD2. The germline V gene encodes CDR1 SQVTM and CDR2 ANQGSEA. This CDR3 contains 12 residues. The ends lost 7 bases at V and 2 bases at J; junction bases unmatched: 2. CDR3 loop: CSETSVTDTQYF. The DNA for the CDR3 is TGCAGCGAGACTAGCGTCACAGATACGCAGTATTTT.

The gene calls are TRBV4-1 and TRBJ2-7; tentatively, D is TRBD2 (5 bases). Germline loops: CDR1 MGHRA, CDR2 YSYEKL. Trimming pared 0 bases from V and 0 bases from J, leaving 6 bases between. CDR3 length: 14 amino acids. CDR3 sequence: CASSQETISYEQYF. DNA for the CDR3: TGCGCCAGCAGCCAAGAGACTATCTCCTACGAGCAGTACTTC.

The CDR3 sequence is CASSPGTSGRYEQYF. The CDR3 bases are TGTGCCAGCAGCCCCGGGACTAGCGGGAGATACGAGCAGTACTTC. This chain connects TRBV13 to TRBJ2-7; 14 bases map to TRBD2. The CDR3 consists of 15 residues. Per the germline V gene, CDR1 is PRHDT and CDR2 is FYEKMQ (reference sequence). Trimming took 5 bases from V and 4 from J; bases not matched to a gene: 4. The variable domain in full, completed from reference TRBV13 and TRBJ2-7, reads AAGVIQSPRHLIKEKRETATLKCYPIPRHDTVYWYQQGPGQDPQFLISFYEKMQSDKGSIPDRFSAQQFSDYHSELNMSSLELGDSALYFCASSPGTSGRYEQYFGPGTRLTVT.

This rearrangement joins TRBV7-2 to TRBJ2-1; 9 nucleotides agree with TRBD1. Germline CDR1 SGHTA, CDR2 FQGNSA. This CDR3 is built from 15 residues. V shed 5 bases and J 3 bases; nucleotides not matched to a gene: 5. The CDR3 DNA is TGTGCCAGCAGCCCGCCGGGACAGGGCTACAATGAGCAGTTCTTC. This codes for CASSPPGQGYNEQFF.

This clone showed up just once. The chain links TRBV28 to TRBJ2-7; 9 nucleotides line up with TRBD1. Per the germline V gene, CDR1 is MDHEN and CDR2 is SYDVKM. The J segment lost 6 bases and the V segment lost 3 bases, leaving 9 bases of the junction unmatched. The CDR3 covers 15 residues. The CDR3 nucleotides are TGTGCCAGCAGTTTCACAGGGGGCGTAAATGGCGAGCAGTACTTC. Translation: CASSFTGGVNGEQYF.

V and J are TRBV7-9 and TRBJ2-3, with unresolved D. Germline V gene data show CDR1 as SEHNR and CDR2 as FQNEAQ (reference sequence). V lost 5 bases, J lost 2 bases, and 8 bases lay in between. This CDR3 comprises 13 residues. The CDR3, as DNA: TGTGCCAGCAGCATACTGGTCACAGATACGCAGTATTTT. Translating it yields CASSILVTDTQYF. Filled out from reference TRBV7-9 and TRBJ2-3, the complete variable domain reads DTGVSQNPRHKITKRGQNVTFRCDPISEHNRLYWYRQTLGQGPEFLTYFQNEAQLEKSRLLSDRFSAERPKGSFSTLEIQRTEQGDSAMYLCASSILVTDTQYFGPGTRLTVL.

The table lists this clone with a count of one. The chain has TRBV28 and TRBJ1-5; D possibly corresponds to TRBD1 (6 bases). From germline, CDR1 is MDHEN and CDR2 SYDVKM. Trimming took 3 bases from V and 7 from J, leaving 19 bases between them. The CDR3 has 16 amino acids. The CDR3 here is CASSLGFRGGRQPQHF. DNA of the CDR3: TGTGCCAGCAGTTTGGGATTTAGAGGGGGTAGGCAGCCCCAGCATTTT.

This chain connects TRBV5-1 to TRBJ1-1; 11 bases fit TRBD1. Germline-derived CDR1 and CDR2 are SGHRS and YFSETQ. This CDR3 spans 17 amino acids. Losses at the gene ends were 2 bases for V and 0 bases for J; bases not matched to a gene: 6. CDR3 residues: CASSLGGQGAMNTEAFF. The CDR3 nucleotides read TGCGCCAGCAGCTTAGGTGGACAGGGGGCGATGAACACTGAAGCTTTCTTT.